One sample yielded the 29 T cell receptor beta chains listed below, sequenced in a study of tumor-infiltrating lymphocytes in oesophageal squamous cell carcinoma. TCRdb fed the PCR reads into MiXCR, producing one record per CDR3 protein. The sample carries 13,000 or so distinct CDR3 sequences, approximately 47% recorded once. The sample taken for sequencing was normal esophageal tissue next to the tumor. The receptors were sampled from a male donor with esophageal squamous cell carcinoma.

The chain links TRBV11-3 to TRBJ2-1; TRBD2 matches 8 bases. CDR3 size: 16 residues. V lost 0 bases, J lost 3 bases, and 4 bases stayed unmatched. Germline lookup yields CDR1 SGHNT and CDR2 YENEEA. The CDR3 DNA follows: TGTGCCAGCAGCTTAGATGGGACTAGTGGCTACAATGAGCAGTTCTTC. Translated: CASSLDGTSGYNEQFF.

The sample holds a few counts of this clonotype. This rearrangement joins TRBV7-3 to TRBJ2-1, with 13 bases aligning to TRBD2. Germline V gives CDR1 SGHTA, CDR2 FQGTGA. This CDR3 spans 15 amino acids. V was clipped by 4 bases and J by 15 bases; unmatched bases: 12. The CDR3 sequence: CASSSTTGLAGVMFF. The DNA for the CDR3 is TGTGCCAGCAGCTCGACCACCGGACTAGCGGGAGTGATGTTCTTC.

For this clonotype: A read error may account for a junction end that differs from germline. This chain links TRBV7-8 with TRBJ2-3; possible D gene TRBD2, 6 bases. The germline V gene has CDR1 SGHVS and CDR2 FQNEAQ. The CDR3 is made up of 15 amino acids. This CDR3 is CASSLGGGGKNIQYF. DNA of the CDR3: TGTGCCAGCAGCTTGGGGGGAGGTGGCAAAAACATTCAGTACTTT.

This chain joins TRBV5-3 and TRBJ2-7, with TRBD2 identical over 8 bases. The J call is in doubt because the DNA end fits TRBJ2-1 better. TRBV5-3 is treated as an ORF (open reading frame) with a function not yet certain. CDR3 length: 14 residues. The CDR3 region has the DNA TGTGCCAGTTCCGGGACTAGTAGGAGTGGTGAGCAGTTCTTC. Translated, it gives CASSGTSRSGEQFF.

By share of the sample, this clonotype is large. This rearrangement joins TRBV7-8 to TRBJ2-3, with TRBD2 matching 8 bases. V gave up 5 bases and J gave up 11 bases; unmatched junction bases: 15. This CDR3 is 15 amino acids long. Germline V gene data show CDR1 as SGHVS and CDR2 as FQNEAQ. This chain's CDR3 is CASSLSGGGAVMQYF. CDR3 coding DNA: TGTGCCAGCAGCCTCTCCGGGGGGGGGGCGGTTATGCAGTATTTT.

This sequence joins TRBV10-2 and TRBJ2-1, with 11 bases identical to TRBD2. Germline loops: CDR1 WSHSY, CDR2 SAAADI. CDR3 length: 16 residues. V lost 10 bases and J lost 8; bases outside the gene matches: 16. DNA for the CDR3: TGCGCCACGGCCTACACTAGCGGGAGAGCCAGATATGAGCAGTTCTTC. Translated, it gives CATAYTSGRARYEQFF.

The J gene is TRBJ2-3, the V gene TRBV7-6; 12 bases line up with TRBD1. The J call is in doubt because the DNA end fits TRBJ1-1 better. The CDR3 runs to 18 residues. Germline V gives CDR1 SGHVS, CDR2 FNYEAQ. The CDR3 coding sequence is TGTGCCAGCAGCTTAGCAGGGGACAGGGGGCTGTTCAACACTGAAGCTTTCTTT. This gives the protein CASSLAGDRGLFNTEAFF.

The chain is built from TRBV2 and TRBJ2-5; weak D call: TRBD2 (5 bases). The DNA matches TRBJ2-7 better at its end, which makes the J call doubtful. Per germline, CDR1 SNHLY and CDR2 FYNNEI. The CDR3 length is 12 residues. The DNA of the CDR3 is TGTGCCAGCCGGAGGCGGGCCTACGAGCAGTACTTC. Its protein is CASRRRAYEQYF.

CDR3: CASSSGQRQETQYF. The CDR3 DNA reads TGTGCCAGCAGCAGTGGACAGCGACAAGAGACCCAGTACTTC. J is TRBJ2-5 and V is TRBV7-9, with D perhaps matching TRBD1 (6 bases). Germline V gives CDR1 SEHNR, CDR2 FQNEAQ (reference sequence). Between the trimmed V and J ends, which lost 5 bases and 2 bases, there was a span of 12 bases. CDR3 length equals 14 residues.

With regard to this clonotype: Sequence at one end of the junction differs from germline and may be a read error. CDR3 residues: CASSFLSGSLYEQYF. Written as DNA, the CDR3 is TGTGCCAGCAGCTTCCTTAGCGGGAGCCTTTACGAGCAGTACTTT. This chain links TRBV7-8 with TRBJ2-7; 9 bases align to TRBD2. The germline V gene has CDR1 SGHVS and CDR2 FQNEAQ. CDR3 length equals 15 residues.

In this sample, this clonotype turned up many times. The CDR3 DNA follows: TGTGCCAGCAGCTTGGCCGTAATACTAGCGGGAGATTCCTCTGGGGCCAACGTCCTGACTTTC. Its translation: CASSLAVILAGDSSGANVLTF. The chain carries TRBV5-5 and TRBJ2-6; 11 nucleotides line up with TRBD2. The CDR3 loop spans 21 amino acids. V gave up 0 bases and J gave up 0 bases; unmatched junction bases: 11. Germline V gives CDR1 SGHKS, CDR2 YYEKEE (reference sequence).

This clonotype was found many times. The chain combines TRBV6-6 with TRBJ2-7; 9 bases align to TRBD2. This CDR3 contains 16 residues. The V gene end was trimmed by 0 bases and the J gene end by 0 bases; junction bases not matched to a gene: 3. CDR1 and CDR2 (germline): MNHNY, SVGAGI (reference sequence). The CDR3 bases are TGTGCCAGCAGTTACTCCGCGACTAGCGGCTCCTACGAGCAGTACTTC. Amino acids: CASSYSATSGSYEQYF.

The chain joins TRBV7-6 to TRBJ2-7, with D perhaps TRBD2 (5 bases). The J call may not be correct, given that the DNA end is closer to TRBJ2-5. Germline lookup yields CDR1 SGHVS and CDR2 FNYEAQ. The CDR3 loop spans 14 amino acids. CDR3: CASSLGAVQETQYF. CDR3 in DNA: TGTGCCAGCAGCTTAGGAGCGGTCCAAGAGACCCAGTACTTC.

J is TRBJ1-2 and V is TRBV28, with D hard to call. Trimming took 6 bases from V and 3 from J, leaving 11 bases between them. Germline CDR1 MDHEN, CDR2 SYDVKM. The length of the CDR3 is 13 residues. The CDR3 DNA is TGTGCCAGCAGGGCGCCCCATGACTATGGCTACACCTTC. It translates to CASRAPHDYGYTF.

Comments on this clonotype: One base away lies a much larger clone, so this may be a sequencing read error. This likely comes from a read error, as the CDR3 has no conserved phenylalanine or tryptophan at its end. The chain combines TRBV12-3 or TRBV12-4 with TRBJ2-1, with D maybe TRBD1 (5 bases). The J call may be faulty, since TRBJ1-2 better matches the DNA end. The CDR3 is 15 amino acids. The CDR3 is CASSLKGRGDYGYTL. CDR3 nucleotide sequence: TGTGCCAGCAGTTTGAAGGGACGGGGCGACTATGGCTACACCTTG.

The chain joins TRBV12-3 or TRBV12-4 to TRBJ2-5; D unresolved. The end of the DNA fits TRBJ2-7 better, so the J call may be wrong. This CDR3 is built from 13 residues. The CDR3 protein is CASSLINTYEQYF. In nucleotides, the CDR3 is TGTGCCAGCAGTTTAATTAACACCTACGAGCAGTACTTC.

The count of this clonotype is one. The gene calls are TRBV12-3 or TRBV12-4 and TRBJ2-3; TRBD2 aligns across 7 bases. The DNA end lines up better with TRBJ2-1; the J call may be wrong. This CDR3 is 16 amino acids long. The CDR3 loop is CASSILAGQRANEQFF. In DNA form, the CDR3 reads TGTGCCAGCAGTATTTTAGCGGGCCAGAGGGCGAATGAGCAGTTCTTC.

This clonotype is categorized as medium-sized. V and J are TRBV24-1 and TRBJ2-3, with 8 nucleotides matching TRBD1. There are 15 residues in the CDR3. Germline assignment: CDR1 KGHDR and CDR2 SFDVKD. The ends lost 4 bases at V and 1 base at J; junction bases unmatched: 3. The CDR3 loop is CATSEAGGGTDTQYF. The CDR3 region has the DNA TGTGCCACCAGTGAGGCAGGGGGCGGCACAGATACGCAGTATTTT.

This chain uses TRBV7-8 with TRBJ2-7, with 13 bases lining up with TRBD2. Gene TRBJ2-5 matches the end of the DNA better, so the J call may be wrong. The CDR3 runs to 15 residues. CDR1 and CDR2 (germline): SGHVS, FQNEAQ. The CDR3 DNA is TGTGCCACCACACCGGGACTAGCGGGAAGGGAGACCCAGTACTTC. Translation gives CATTPGLAGRETQYF.

The table lists this clonotype with a few counts. A junction end diverges from the germline sequence, so it may reflect a read error. The gene calls are TRBV2 and TRBJ1-4, with a possible D match to TRBD1 (5 bases). The germline CDR1 and CDR2 sequences are SNHLY and FYNNEI. The CDR3 loop spans 12 amino acids. The CDR3 loop reads CASRSPDRESVF. The CDR3, as DNA: TGTGCCAGCAGGTCCCCCGACAGAGAGAGTGTTTTT.

The V gene is TRBV27, the J gene TRBJ1-2, with D hard to call. Germline CDR1 MNHEY, CDR2 SMNVEV (reference sequence). Trimming cost V 3 bases and J 2 bases, with 10 bases left between them. The CDR3 contains 14 residues. The CDR3 is CASSFRQSNYGYTF. CDR3 bases: TGTGCCAGCAGTTTTCGACAATCGAACTATGGCTACACCTTC.

This clonotype has only a few counts. The genes are TRBV9 and TRBJ2-7; D is unresolved. The J call is doubtful: the DNA matches TRBJ2-5 better. The CDR3 is 15 residues long. Germline loops: CDR1 SGDLS, CDR2 YYNGEE. DNA of the CDR3: TGTGCCAGCAGCGTAGCTGGTGGTAGGCAAGAGACCCAGTACTTC. Its translation: CASSVAGGRQETQYF.

The chain joins TRBV7-2 to TRBJ1-1; D is unclear. CDR1 is SGHTA and CDR2 is FQGNSA in the germline V gene. The CDR3 is 14 amino acids. The V end was cut by 1 base, the J end by 1 base, with 7 bases between. Here the CDR3 DNA reads TGTGCCAGCAGCTTAGTTGGAGGGAACACTGAAGCTTTCTTT. Protein: CASSLVGGNTEAFF.

This clonotype was seen repeatedly, ten times or more. This chain uses TRBV5-4 with TRBJ2-1; 14 nucleotides align to TRBD2. CDR1 is SGHNT and CDR2 is YYREEE in the germline V gene (reference sequence). V lost 4 bases and J lost 9; bases outside the gene matches: 6. The CDR3 consists of 15 residues. The CDR3 reads CASSPGTSGGGEQFF. The CDR3 DNA follows: TGTGCCAGCAGCCCGGGGACTAGCGGGGGTGGTGAGCAGTTCTTC.

The rearrangement joins TRBV18 to TRBJ1-2, with D uncertain. The length of the CDR3 is 11 residues. Trimming took 3 bases from V and 3 from J, leaving 2 bases between them. CDR1 and CDR2 (germline): KGHSH, LQKENI. The CDR3 protein is CASSPDYGYTF. The CDR3, as DNA: TGTGCCAGCTCACCGGACTATGGCTACACCTTC.

In its sample, this clonotype was seen many times. The CDR3 DNA follows: TGTGCCAGCAGCTTAGAGTTCCCGGATACGCAGTATTTT. Its protein is CASSLEFPDTQYF. V is TRBV7-6 and J is TRBJ2-3; unclear D gene. The V end was cut by 1 base, the J end by 6 bases, with 8 bases between. The length of the CDR3 is 13 residues. Germline CDR1 reads SGHVS; CDR2 reads FNYEAQ.

This sequence joins TRBV12-3 or TRBV12-4 and TRBJ2-3; 13 nucleotides match TRBD2. V was clipped by 6 bases and J by 10 bases; unmatched bases: 13. The CDR3 loop spans 16 amino acids. The DNA for the CDR3 is TGTGCCAGCAGAGGTACCGGGACTAGCGGGACAACCCCGCAGTATTTT. It is translated as CASRGTGTSGTTPQYF.

Judged by abundance, this clonotype is medium-sized. The chain couples TRBV7-3 to TRBJ2-1; no clear D. CDR3 length equals 9 residues. The V gene lost 2 bases and the J gene lost 15 bases, with 5 bases spanning the gap. In germline, CDR1 is SGHTA, CDR2 FQGTGA. DNA of the CDR3: TGTGCCAGCAGCTTAGGTCCGTTCTTC. It yields the protein CASSLGPFF. The whole variable domain, remainder taken from reference TRBV7-3 and TRBJ2-1, is GAGVSQTPSNKVTEKGKYVELRCDPISGHTALYWYRQSLGQGPEFLIYFQGTGAADDSGLPNDRFFAVRPEGSVSTLKIQRTERGDSAVYLCASSLGPFFGPGTRLTVL.

DNA of the CDR3: TGTGCCAGCAGGGAACACGGGCAGGGCAGATGGGGGACCTACGAGCAGTACTTC. Translated, it gives CASREHGQGRWGTYEQYF. The chain recombines TRBV6-6 with TRBJ2-7, with D possibly being TRBD1 or TRBD2 (5 bases each). The CDR3 is 18 amino acids. Germline CDR1 and CDR2: MNHNY and SVGAGI (reference sequence). With 6 bases removed from V and 2 bases from J, the gap between germline ends came to 26 bases.